This entry is about one T cell receptor (beta chain). Its antigen remains unidentified. This sample is part of a study of siplizumab effects on memory and regulatory T cells. The study, taken as a whole, reports: The diversity of naive T cells seemed greater than that of memory cells, and their alloresponse contribution seemed major. Alloreactive sequences traceable to unstimulated CD4+ memory cells were significantly reduced by siplizumab.

Measured with immunoSEQ multiplex PCR; TCRdb has only the in-frame clones, and not every one. The top ten hold 0.095% of the sample, which has approximately 60,000 clones, approximately 96% seen once. Material for sequencing was naive CD8+ T cells sorted from blood. This TCR derives from a human donor in good health.

The CDR3 DNA reads as TGTGCCAGTAGTACCTCTAGCGGGGGGGCATCTCCGGGCGAGCAGTACTTC. Protein sequence: CASSTSSGGASPGEQYF. The chain is built from TRBV19 and TRBJ2-7; 12 bases map to TRBD2. J gave up 6 bases and V 4 bases, and 13 bases lay outside the gene matches. Germline V gives CDR1 LNHDA, CDR2 SQIVND (reference sequence). The CDR3 runs to 17 residues.